The 9 T cell receptor beta chains below all came from one sample that was sequenced in a study of T cells in Graves' hyperthyroidism and ophthalmopathy. It was RNA transcripts that yielded the amplified TCR beta CDR3 regions. First-round RT-PCR targeting the TCR CDR3 was performed with the HTBI primer set. TCRdb re-analysed the multiplex PCR reads in MiXCR, keeping a single row per CDR3 protein. The table includes about 290,000 distinct CDR3 sequences, roughly 13% detected once. Input material: blood. These receptors came from a woman in her 30s with Graves' hyperthyroidism that later progressed to Graves' ophthalmopathy.

Turning to this clonotype: A much larger clone differs by one base, so this may be a read error. This chain uses TRBV6-1 with TRBJ1-1; no clear D. The length of the CDR3 is 15 residues. The V end was cut by 7 bases, the J end by 5 bases, with 20 bases between. CDR1 MNHNS and CDR2 SASEGT come from the germline V gene. The CDR3 DNA is TGTGCCAGCACCACCCGTCGACGGATGGAGACTGAAGCTTTCTTT. Translated, it gives CASTTRRRMETEAFF.

This clonotype showed up many times. The chain joins TRBV2 to TRBJ2-3, with 10 bases aligning to TRBD1. Germline V gives CDR1 SNHLY, CDR2 FYNNEI. J gave up 6 bases and V 2 bases, and 5 bases lay outside the gene matches. This CDR3 comprises 15 residues. CDR3 residues: CASSERDRGTDTQYF. Here the CDR3 DNA reads TGTGCCAGCAGTGAAAGGGACAGGGGAACGGATACGCAGTATTTT.

In this sample, this clonotype turned up a few times. V and J are TRBV7-6 and TRBJ1-5; D perhaps matches TRBD1 (6 bases). The germline CDR1 and CDR2 sequences are SGHVS and FNYEAQ. V was clipped by 5 bases and J by 9 bases, with 17 bases between them. The length of the CDR3 is 14 residues. CDR3 coding DNA: TGTGCCAGCAGCGAAACCTCAGGGGTTCTGCCCCAGCATTTT. Its translation is CASSETSGVLPQHF.

The chain employs TRBV19 and TRBJ1-5; a possible D gene is TRBD1 (5 bases). This CDR3 contains 13 residues. Germline CDR1 reads LNHDA; CDR2 reads SQIVND (reference sequence). Deletions cut 8 bases from V and 4 bases from J, with 12 bases between. CDR3 coding DNA: TGTGCCAGTTCGGGATGGGGGAATCAGCCCCAGCATTTT. This translates into CASSGWGNQPQHF.

This clonotype was observed many times. The chain has TRBV5-8 and TRBJ2-7; tentatively, D is TRBD1 or TRBD2 (5 bases each). The CDR3 has 14 amino acids. The V and J ends lost 0 bases and 6 bases respectively, with 13 bases between them. The germline V gene encodes CDR1 SGHTS and CDR2 YDEGEE. The CDR3 spells CASSLAGAGGEQYF. Written as DNA, the CDR3 is TGTGCCAGCAGCTTGGCCGGGGCAGGTGGCGAGCAGTACTTC.

This clonotype was counted ten times or more. This chain joins TRBV20-1 and TRBJ2-2, with 11 bases identical to TRBD2. With 0 bases clipped from V and 8 bases from J, the junction kept 17 bases outside the gene matches. The CDR3 length is 19 residues. From germline, CDR1 is DFQATT and CDR2 SNEGSKA (reference sequence). The CDR3 DNA sequence: TGCAGTGCTAGAGATTCGGATAGCGGGAGGGTTTTTTTAGGAGGGGAGCTGTTTTTT. Encoded protein: CSARDSDSGRVFLGGELFF.

At least ten counts were recorded for this clonotype. The DNA for the CDR3 is TGTGCCAGCTCACCTACGGCTACCGGCACCGGGGAGCTGTTTTTT. It translates to CASSPTATGTGELFF. The chain carries TRBV18 and TRBJ2-2, with D unresolved. V was shortened by 3 bases and J by 4 bases, with 12 bases between the two germline ends. The CDR3 extends over 15 amino acids. Germline V gene data show CDR1 as KGHSH and CDR2 as LQKENI.

This clonotype appeared many times. The chain links TRBV7-2 to TRBJ2-1, with TRBD1 as a possible D gene (5 bases). This CDR3 has 13 residues. Trimming pared 5 bases from V and 6 bases from J, leaving 11 bases between. Germline V gene lookup returns CDR1 SGHTA and CDR2 FQGNSA. In nucleotides, the CDR3 is TGTGCCAGCAGCCGTCAGGGAATCAATGAGCAGTTCTTC. This sequence encodes CASSRQGINEQFF.

This chain uses TRBV28 with TRBJ2-6; D perhaps matches TRBD2 (6 bases). The germline CDR1 and CDR2 sequences are MDHEN and SYDVKM. V gave up 4 bases and J gave up 2 bases, with 12 bases separating them. This CDR3 contains 16 residues. DNA of the CDR3: TGTGCCAGCAGTTCCCTGGGGGGACCTGGGGCCAACGTCCTGACTTTC. Amino acid sequence: CASSSLGGPGANVLTF. The full variable domain, completed using reference TRBV28 and TRBJ2-6, is DVKVTQSSRYLVKRTGEKVFLECVQDMDHENMFWYRQDPGLGLRLIYFSYDVKMKEKGDIPEGYSVSREKKERFSLILESASTNQTSMYLCASSSLGGPGANVLTFGAGSRLTVL.